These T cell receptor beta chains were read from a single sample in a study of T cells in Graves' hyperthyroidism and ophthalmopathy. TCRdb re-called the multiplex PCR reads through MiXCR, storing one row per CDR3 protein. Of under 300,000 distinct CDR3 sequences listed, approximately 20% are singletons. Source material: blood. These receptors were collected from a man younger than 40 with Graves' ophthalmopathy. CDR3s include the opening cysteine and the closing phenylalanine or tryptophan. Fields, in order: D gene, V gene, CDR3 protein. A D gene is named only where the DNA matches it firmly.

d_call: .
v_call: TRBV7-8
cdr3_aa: CASSPAQGALAGRGNEQFF

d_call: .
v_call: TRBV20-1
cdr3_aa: CSASGAGNYNEQFF

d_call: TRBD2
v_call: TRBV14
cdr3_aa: CASTPGGDQDYEQYF

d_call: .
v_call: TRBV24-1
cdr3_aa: CATSDSGFRNIQYF

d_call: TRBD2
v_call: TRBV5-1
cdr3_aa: CASSVGLAGMWEQYF

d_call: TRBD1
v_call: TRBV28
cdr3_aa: CASSFPGTGENEQYF

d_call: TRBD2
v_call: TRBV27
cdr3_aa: CASSLSGGRSYEQYF

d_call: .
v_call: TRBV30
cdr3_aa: CAWSDRSLAKNIQYF

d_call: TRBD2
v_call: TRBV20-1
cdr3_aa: CSASSTSGSWQTQYF

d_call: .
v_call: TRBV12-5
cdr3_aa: CASGLFAGFGTQYF

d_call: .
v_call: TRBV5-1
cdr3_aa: CASSPSDVAETQYF

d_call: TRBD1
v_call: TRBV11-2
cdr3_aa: CASSSRGWDTEAFF

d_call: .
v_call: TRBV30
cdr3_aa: CAWSSGTNYEQYF

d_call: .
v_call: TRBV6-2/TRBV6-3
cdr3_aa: CASRGYEQFF

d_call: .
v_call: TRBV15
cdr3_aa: CATSRVLAGEAFF

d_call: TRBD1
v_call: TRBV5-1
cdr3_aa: CASSAGQGTYNEQFF

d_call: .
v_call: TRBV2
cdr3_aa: CASSYVGGSSNQPQHF

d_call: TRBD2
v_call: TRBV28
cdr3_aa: CASSFVTSGFANTGELFF

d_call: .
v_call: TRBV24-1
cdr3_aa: CATSGRWGHHEQFF

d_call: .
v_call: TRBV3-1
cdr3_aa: CASSHPRLAPTETQYF

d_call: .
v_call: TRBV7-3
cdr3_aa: CASSSRQANSPLHF

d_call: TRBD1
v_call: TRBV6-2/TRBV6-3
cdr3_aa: CASTATGHYEQYF

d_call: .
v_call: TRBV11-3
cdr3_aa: CASSRTSGISGVRNEQFF

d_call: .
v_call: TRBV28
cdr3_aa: CASSLWAGHDTEAFF

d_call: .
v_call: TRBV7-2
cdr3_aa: CASSHRGGGEAFF

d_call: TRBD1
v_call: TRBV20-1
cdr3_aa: CSARDTGQRFPYEQYF

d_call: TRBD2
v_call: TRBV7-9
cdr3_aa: CASSRTSGNSDTQYF

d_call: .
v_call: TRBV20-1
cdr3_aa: CSAKVLQTSTDTQYF

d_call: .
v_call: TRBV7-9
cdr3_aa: CASSLSTHFEQYF

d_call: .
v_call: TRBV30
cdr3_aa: CAWSVRQGNYGYTF

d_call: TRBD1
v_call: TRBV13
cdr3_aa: CASSNLGTGNTEAFF

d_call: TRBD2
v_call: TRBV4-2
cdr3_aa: CASSQVASGRSSYNEQFF

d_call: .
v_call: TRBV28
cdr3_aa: CASSSLARQPFEQYF

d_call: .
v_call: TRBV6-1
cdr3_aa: CASRITYSVANYGYTF

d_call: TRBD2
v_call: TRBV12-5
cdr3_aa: CASGPNPLAGGQSYNEQFF

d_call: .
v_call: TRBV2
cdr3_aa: CASQGTFAGANVLTF

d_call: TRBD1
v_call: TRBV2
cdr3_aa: CASTGQGDNEQFF

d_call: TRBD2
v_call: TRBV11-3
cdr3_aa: CASSSKERTSGGNEQFF

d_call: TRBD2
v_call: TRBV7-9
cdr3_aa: CASSLRLAGGLGELFF

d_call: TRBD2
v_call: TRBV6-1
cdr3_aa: CASRRGTGADTQYF

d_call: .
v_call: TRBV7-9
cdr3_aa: CATSDPGGPSYEQYF

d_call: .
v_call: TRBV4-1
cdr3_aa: CASSQGPGRNTEAFF

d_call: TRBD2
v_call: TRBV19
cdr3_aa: CASSNPAGASEQYF

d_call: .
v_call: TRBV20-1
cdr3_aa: CSPDDPWNTEAFF

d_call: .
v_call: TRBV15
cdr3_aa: CATSRVVGLPYEQYF

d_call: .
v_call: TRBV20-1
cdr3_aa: CSARDLFGQYEQYF

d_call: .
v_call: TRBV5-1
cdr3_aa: CASSLAGVSNQPQHF